A selection of T cell receptor beta chains follows, all from one sample in a study of T cells in Graves' hyperthyroidism and ophthalmopathy. One entry per CDR3 protein, called by TCRdb with MiXCR from the multiplex PCR reads. The table has 490,000 or so distinct CDR3 sequences, approximately 22% seen once; the top ten hold 49%. Source material: blood. These receptors were obtained from a woman aged 70 to 79 with Graves' ophthalmopathy. CDR3s include the opening cysteine and the closing phenylalanine or tryptophan. D genes are given only for firm matches. Part of the rows lack a size; the others show once, few, many or a class for expanded clones.

d_gene	v_gene	abundance	j_gene	CDR3nt	CDR3aa
TRBD1	TRBV27	few	TRBJ2-7	TGTGCCAGCAGTTCGACAGGGGTGGGGGAGCAGTACTTC	CASSSTGVGEQYF
TRBD1	TRBV19	.	TRBJ2-5	TGTGCCAGTAGTATACCGACAGGGGACCAAGAGACCCAGTACTTC	CASSIPTGDQETQYF
TRBD2	TRBV12-5	.	TRBJ2-7	TGTGCTAGTGGCCGTGCGGGACTAGCGGGAGCCGTTGCCTACGAGCAGTACTTC	CASGRAGLAGAVAYEQYF
.	TRBV6-1	few	TRBJ1-5	TGTGCCAGCAGCGGGGACATTCTGTTAGGCAGCAATCAGCCCCAGCATTTT	CASSGDILLGSNQPQHF
.	TRBV7-2	few	TRBJ1-2	TGTGCCAGCAGAAATTCGTCGGTTGATGGCTACACCTTC	CASRNSSVDGYTF
.	TRBV3-1	many	TRBJ2-2	TGTGCCAGCAGCCAAGTTCGGACCGGGGAGCTGTTTTTT	CASSQVRTGELFF
.	TRBV7-9	.	TRBJ1-6	TGTGCCAGCAGCTTAGCAGGGTATACTTCACCCCTCCACTTT	CASSLAGYTSPLHF
.	TRBV7-9	many	TRBJ2-7	TGTGCCAGCAGCCCCACCTCGTACGAGCAGTACTTC	CASSPTSYEQYF
TRBD2	TRBV7-8	few	TRBJ2-1	TGTGCCAGCAGCTCTCGACTAGCGGGAGGGCAGTACAATGAGCAGTTCTTC	CASSSRLAGGQYNEQFF
TRBD1	TRBV3-1	few	TRBJ2-1	TGTGCCAGCAGCCCCCAACCGGGACAGGTCTCCTACAATGAGCAGTTCTTC	CASSPQPGQVSYNEQFF
TRBD1	TRBV12-3/TRBV12-4	many	TRBJ2-3	TGTGCCAGCAGTTTTACAGGGGCTCCCGACGTTTACCTCACAGATACGCAGTATTTT	CASSFTGAPDVYLTDTQYF
.	TRBV3-1	.	TRBJ1-6	TGTGCCAGCAGCCAAAATTTTGGGCCCCTCCACTTT	CASSQNFGPLHF
.	TRBV7-9	.	TRBJ2-7	TGTGCCAGCAGCTCCGGGACGTACTCCTACGAGCAGTACTTC	CASSSGTYSYEQYF
TRBD2	TRBV9	.	TRBJ2-1	TGTGCCAGCAGCATTAGCGGGAGCGTTAATGAGCAGTTCTTC	CASSISGSVNEQFF
TRBD2	TRBV2	many	TRBJ2-1	TGTGCCAGCAGTACTAGCGGGAAGCAGTTCTTC	CASSTSGKQFF
.	TRBV7-2	few	TRBJ2-4	TGTGCCAGCAGCTTAGTGGCCAAAAACATTCAGTACTTC	CASSLVAKNIQYF
TRBD1	TRBV2	few	TRBJ2-7	TGTGCCAGCAGTGCACTCCCGGGACAGGTTTGGCACGAGCAGTACTTC	CASSALPGQVWHEQYF
TRBD2	TRBV30	few	TRBJ2-1	TGTGCCTGGAGTGTGGCTAGCGGGAGCTCCTACAATGAGCAGTTCTTC	CAWSVASGSSYNEQFF
TRBD2	TRBV11-1	few	TRBJ2-7	TGTGCCAGCAGCTCCTCTTTTGCGGGAGGATACGAGCAGTACTTC	CASSSSFAGGYEQYF
TRBD2	TRBV12-3/TRBV12-4	many	TRBJ2-2	TGTGCCAGCAGTTTATTTCCGGGAGGGAGCACCGGGGAGCTGTTTTTT	CASSLFPGGSTGELFF
.	TRBV12-3/TRBV12-4	many	TRBJ1-6	TGTGCCAGCAGTCCCACGCACTCCCGTAATTCACCCCTCCACTTT	CASSPTHSRNSPLHF
.	TRBV20-1	many	TRBJ2-3	TGCAGTGCAACTGGACTAGGGGGGGCGGATACGCAGTATTTT	CSATGLGGADTQYF
TRBD2	TRBV30	.	TRBJ2-1	TGTGCCTGGAGTTTAGCGGGACCCCCAGATGAGCAGTTCTTC	CAWSLAGPPDEQFF
.	TRBV20-1	few	TRBJ2-3	TGCAGTGCCAAAAGAGGGGGGGTCGATACGCAGTATTTT	CSAKRGGVDTQYF
TRBD1	TRBV6-1	.	TRBJ1-6	TGTGCCAGCAGTGCCCGGACAGGGGCGGATTCACCCCTCCACTTT	CASSARTGADSPLHF
.	TRBV18	few	TRBJ1-2	TGTGCCAGCTCACCAATCGGGGACTATGGCTACACCTTC	CASSPIGDYGYTF
.	TRBV4-1	.	TRBJ2-5	TGCGCCAGCAGCTCTTGGGTAGGGGTGGAGGAGACCCAGTACTTC	CASSSWVGVEETQYF
.	TRBV13	.	TRBJ1-5	TGTGCCAGCAGCCGCAATGAGGGGCCCAATCAGCCCCAGCATTTT	CASSRNEGPNQPQHF
.	TRBV20-1	few	TRBJ1-1	TGCAGTGCTAGAGCCCCTAACTACGCCTCCCCTGAAGCTTTCTTT	CSARAPNYASPEAFF
.	TRBV7-3	.	TRBJ1-1	TGTGCCAGCGGAGAGACGGGGAACACTGAAGCTTTCTTT	CASGETGNTEAFF
TRBD1	TRBV20-1	many	TRBJ1-1	TGCAGTGCGCCGGGACAGATCGACACTGAAGCTTTCTTT	CSAPGQIDTEAFF
TRBD1	TRBV7-2	.	TRBJ2-6	TGTGCCAGCAGCTTTGACAGGGCTGGGGCCAACGTCCTGACTTTC	CASSFDRAGANVLTF
TRBD1	TRBV6-1	.	TRBJ2-7	TGTGCCAGCAGGGAGACCGGGACAGGGTTAGGTTTCGAGCAGTACTTC	CASRETGTGLGFEQYF
.	TRBV2	few	TRBJ1-4	TGTGCCAGCACCATCACCGGAGGCCTTGGACTGTTTTTT	CASTITGGLGLFF
.	TRBV20-1	few	TRBJ1-3	TGCAGTGCTAGAGGCAGGGCGTCGGGATGGAACACCATATATTTT	CSARGRASGWNTIYF
.	TRBV5-1	.	TRBJ1-3	TGCGCCAGCAGCCCGCAAGGCTCTGGAAACACCATATATTTT	CASSPQGSGNTIYF
.	TRBV15	.	TRBJ2-6	TGTGCCACCAGCAGAGCGGTTGGGGCCAACGTCCTGACTTTC	CATSRAVGANVLTF
.	TRBV2	many	TRBJ2-7	TGTGCCAGCAGTGAAGGGAGGGCCTACGAGCAGTACTTC	CASSEGRAYEQYF
.	TRBV28	many	TRBJ2-1	TGTGCCAGCAGTTTCGAAGGGGAGCAGTTCTTC	CASSFEGEQFF
.	TRBV6-1	few	TRBJ2-1	TGTGCCAGCGGGGGGAGAGGTGAGCAGTTCTTC	CASGGRGEQFF
.	TRBV19	.	TRBJ2-2	TGTGCCAGTAGTAGAAATGGCCTGAACACCGGGGAGCCGTTTTTT	CASSRNGLNTGEPFF
.	TRBV6-1	.	TRBJ2-1	TGTGCCAGCACCTTCTACAATGAGCAGTTCTTC	CASTFYNEQFF
TRBD1	TRBV4-1	once	TRBJ1-3	TGCGCCAGCAGCATAGGACAGGGGATTGGAAACACCATATATTTT	CASSIGQGIGNTIYF
TRBD2	TRBV5-1	few	TRBJ2-1	TGCGCCAGCAGCTTGGGGGGAGGGCCAGGAAATGAGCAGTTCTTC	CASSLGGGPGNEQFF
TRBD2	TRBV12-3/TRBV12-4	many	TRBJ2-7	TGTGCCAGCAGCCTACAGGGGCCGGGTAGCGGGAGCTACGAGCAGTACTTC	CASSLQGPGSGSYEQYF
TRBD1	TRBV6-1	few	TRBJ1-2	TGTGCCAGCAGTGCACAGGGGTTTGGCTACACCTTC	CASSAQGFGYTF